These T cell receptor beta chains were read from a single sample in a study of cytomegalovirus exposure and HLA in healthy donors. Here immunoSEQ multiplex PCR was the method, and the copy in TCRdb shows in-frame clones only, minus some. The sample holds some 130,000 clones, roughly 65% seen once. Specimen: PBMCs. These receptors were obtained from a man aged 35 to 55 in good health and CMV-seropositive. The conserved cysteine and the conserved F or W are not part of the CDR3 here. Each record gives: clone size, V gene, CDR3 protein. Rows may omit the clone size; those that give it use once, few, many or a size class.

abundance: few; v_gene: TRBV5-1; CDR3aa: ASSLLPNRGTSNGYT
abundance: NA; v_gene: TRBV27; CDR3aa: ASSLSRQGGLDTQY
abundance: NA; v_gene: TRBV19; CDR3aa: ASRRQGESEQY
abundance: NA; v_gene: TRBV10-1; CDR3aa: ASSVNRDYGYT
abundance: NA; v_gene: TRBV7-9; CDR3aa: ASSFISGRRGEQY
abundance: NA; v_gene: TRBV9; CDR3aa: ASSKGVKGGDTQY
abundance: NA; v_gene: TRBV19; CDR3aa: ASSRDAGRPSWDEQF
abundance: few; v_gene: TRBV28; CDR3aa: ASSQTTGFHGYT
abundance: NA; v_gene: TRBV5-5; CDR3aa: ASSLSGGPYEQY
abundance: NA; v_gene: TRBV7-9; CDR3aa: ASSLAGGAGGWNEQF
abundance: NA; v_gene: TRBV19; CDR3aa: AASGGITDTQY
abundance: NA; v_gene: TRBV9; CDR3aa: ASSGGHGGTTNEKLF
abundance: NA; v_gene: TRBV7-9; CDR3aa: ASSYPGASYEQY
abundance: NA; v_gene: TRBV19; CDR3aa: ASSIGRTVDF
abundance: NA; v_gene: TRBV28; CDR3aa: ASSRGQERETQY
abundance: once; v_gene: TRBV7-9; CDR3aa: ASSWGNSGNTIY
abundance: NA; v_gene: TRBV6-1; CDR3aa: ASSEGQALEAF
abundance: few; v_gene: TRBV9; CDR3aa: ASSVDDTSGNNEQF
abundance: NA; v_gene: TRBV27; CDR3aa: ASSPATGGGYEQY
abundance: NA; v_gene: TRBV5-4; CDR3aa: ASSPGQGLGQPQH
abundance: NA; v_gene: TRBV7-3; CDR3aa: ASSYGTGDTGELF
abundance: NA; v_gene: TRBV7-9; CDR3aa: ASSLEKTFNEQF
abundance: NA; v_gene: TRBV11-1; CDR3aa: ASSLSGQGNSPLH
abundance: NA; v_gene: TRBV10-3; CDR3aa: AISESYRGTGELF
abundance: NA; v_gene: TRBV2; CDR3aa: ASSGTGFQPQN
abundance: NA; v_gene: TRBV5-1; CDR3aa: ASRALDSGTLNEQF
abundance: NA; v_gene: TRBV4-1; CDR3aa: ASSQDRGAYTEAF
abundance: NA; v_gene: TRBV6-5; CDR3aa: ASSYETGRFYEQY
abundance: few; v_gene: TRBV2; CDR3aa: ASKVGTATYNEQF
abundance: NA; v_gene: TRBV15; CDR3aa: ATHGTATDTQY
abundance: NA; v_gene: TRBV30; CDR3aa: AIGQGDYPQH
abundance: NA; v_gene: TRBV6-6; CDR3aa: ASRARGGRDTGELF
abundance: NA; v_gene: TRBV5-6; CDR3aa: ASSLDSSTEAF
abundance: NA; v_gene: TRBV2; CDR3aa: ASSTGIQAF
abundance: NA; v_gene: TRBV7-2; CDR3aa: ASSLDGQGPTEKLF
abundance: NA; v_gene: TRBV6-6; CDR3aa: ASSYSTILTSYEQY
abundance: NA; v_gene: TRBV10-1; CDR3aa: ASSGQGLQETQY
abundance: NA; v_gene: TRBV2; CDR3aa: ASRELGDQPQH
abundance: NA; v_gene: TRBV27; CDR3aa: ASSFFGRGYEQY
abundance: NA; v_gene: TRBV5-6; CDR3aa: ASSQGLAGVTGELF
abundance: NA; v_gene: TRBV4-1; CDR3aa: ASSQIAGQDTDTQY
abundance: once; v_gene: TRBV6-4; CDR3aa: ASGRDLPFYEQY
abundance: NA; v_gene: TRBV7-2; CDR3aa: ASSSVRGSYEQY
abundance: NA; v_gene: TRBV5-1; CDR3aa: ASSKQGPHEQY
abundance: few; v_gene: TRBV7-3; CDR3aa: ASSLAGQDAGELF
abundance: once; v_gene: TRBV7-6; CDR3aa: ASSKGTPPGELF
abundance: once; v_gene: TRBV5-1; CDR3aa: ASSSQGFNEQF